This is a list of T cell receptor beta chains from one sample in a study of blood T cell repertoires in COVID-19. Assay: immunoSEQ multiplex PCR; the TCRdb copy retains only in-frame clones and omits some. The sample has 150,000 to 200,000 clones, around 93% seen once. Sequences were obtained from peripheral blood. The receptors stem from a man aged 30-40 years with COVID-19, enrolled during active disease. CDR3s include the opening cysteine and the closing phenylalanine or tryptophan. The order of the fields is D gene, clone size, V gene, J gene, CDR3 protein, CDR3 DNA. D genes are given only for firm matches. Some rows mark clone size as missing; the rest say once, few, many or name a class of expanded clone.

-,-,TRBV7-2,TRBJ2-7,CASRPGFSYEQYF,TGTGCCAGCAGACCAGGGTTCTCCTACGAGCAGTACTTC
-,-,TRBV19,TRBJ1-2,CASMGGNRYGYTF,TGTGCCAGTATGGGAGGGAATCGGTATGGCTACACCTTC
-,once,TRBV12-3/TRBV12-4,TRBJ1-2,CASSPRGYGYTF,TGTGCCAGCAGTCCAAGGGGCTATGGCTACACCTTC
-,-,TRBV7-2,TRBJ2-3,CASSPWGSTDTQYF,TGTGCCAGCAGCCCATGGGGCAGCACAGATACGCAGTATTTT
TRBD2,-,TRBV6-1,TRBJ2-7,CASSQAGLAAYEQYF,TGTGCCAGCAGTCAAGCGGGACTAGCGGCCTACGAGCAGTACTTC
-,-,TRBV7-3,TRBJ2-3,CASSTLQDTQYF,TGTGCCAGCAGCACCCTTCAGGATACGCAGTATTTT
-,-,TRBV7-9,TRBJ1-1,CASSPTGWRTTEAFF,TGTGCCAGCAGCCCTACTGGGTGGAGGACCACTGAAGCTTTCTTT
-,-,TRBV6-5,TRBJ1-1,CASSPPGGANTEAFF,TGTGCCAGCAGCCCCCCGGGAGGAGCGAACACTGAAGCTTTCTTT
-,-,TRBV30,TRBJ2-5,CAWSQAGRTAQETQYF,TGTGCCTGGAGTCAAGCCGGGAGAACCGCCCAAGAGACCCAGTACTTC
TRBD1,-,TRBV6-1,TRBJ2-7,CASSEALGQGYEQYF,TGTGCCAGCAGTGAAGCGCTTGGACAGGGGTACGAGCAGTACTTC
-,-,TRBV23-1,TRBJ2-5,CASSQLFHGVAVLQETQYF,TGCGCCAGCAGTCAATTATTTCACGGGGTAGCGGTACTACAAGAGACCCAGTACTTC
-,-,TRBV5-1,TRBJ2-7,CASSLGQFDLEQYF,TGCGCCAGCAGCTTGGGACAGTTTGACTTGGAGCAGTACTTC
-,-,TRBV6-2/TRBV6-3,TRBJ1-4,CASSYGRGATNEKLFF,TGTGCCAGCAGTTACGGGCGGGGGGCGACTAATGAAAAACTGTTTTTT
-,-,TRBV5-6,TRBJ2-5,CASSLWGETQYF,TGTGCCAGCAGCTTGTGGGGCGAGACCCAGTACTTC
-,-,TRBV7-2,TRBJ2-1,CASSGAGNEQFF,TGTGCCAGCAGCGGGGCAGGCAATGAGCAGTTCTTC
TRBD1,-,TRBV28,TRBJ2-7,CASSPAGTGVYEQYF,TGTGCCAGCAGCCCTGCCGGGACAGGGGTTTACGAGCAGTACTTC
-,once,TRBV7-9,TRBJ2-2,CASSGSVTGELFF,TGTGCCAGCTCCGGGAGTGTCACCGGGGAGCTGTTTTTT
TRBD2,-,TRBV7-2,TRBJ2-7,CASSLEGGPDEQYF,TGTGCCAGCAGCTTGGAGGGAGGGCCGGACGAGCAGTACTTC
TRBD1,-,TRBV9,TRBJ2-6,CASTSPGQGYSGANVLTF,TGTGCCAGCACTAGCCCGGGACAGGGATACTCTGGGGCCAACGTCCTGACTTTC
-,-,TRBV5-6,TRBJ2-7,CASSRRGYRSEQYF,TGTGCCAGCAGCCGCAGGGGTTATCGGAGCGAGCAGTACTTC
-,-,TRBV6-2/TRBV6-3,TRBJ2-7,CASSFTGYEQYF,TGTGCCAGCAGTTTCACGGGATACGAGCAGTACTTC
TRBD2,-,TRBV5-1,TRBJ2-3,CASSLGTSASTDTQYF,TGCGCCAGCAGCTTAGGGACTAGCGCCAGCACAGATACGCAGTATTTT
-,-,TRBV4-2,TRBJ1-2,CASSQARGSNYGYTF,TGTGCCAGCAGCCAAGCCCGGGGTTCCAACTATGGCTACACCTTC